The 21 T cell receptor beta chains in this list originate from one sample, sequenced in a study of blood T cell repertoires in COVID-19. Measured with immunoSEQ multiplex PCR; TCRdb has only the in-frame clones, and not every one. The sample carries about 300,000 clones, about nine tenths recorded once. The sequencing input was PBMCs or T cells enriched from blood (not recorded which). The origin of the receptors is a man in his fifties or sixties who had recovered from COVID-19.

The gene calls are TRBV9 and TRBJ1-6; TRBD1 is a possible D gene (5 bases). This CDR3 contains 14 residues. V lost 5 bases to trimming and J lost 8 bases, with 14 bases between them. Germline V gene lookup returns CDR1 SGDLS and CDR2 YYNGEE. The CDR3 bases are TGTGCCAGCAGGAGGGACGGGGGTGATTCACCCCTCCACTTT. It yields the protein CASRRDGGDSPLHF.

The chain links TRBV2 to TRBJ1-4; no clear D gene. Deletions cut 4 bases from V and 8 bases from J, with 14 bases between. The CDR3 has 14 amino acids. Germline V lookup: CDR1 SNHLY, CDR2 FYNNEI. CDR3 protein: CASSGVAREEKLFF. CDR3 bases: TGTGCCAGCAGTGGGGTCGCTCGGGAGGAAAAACTGTTTTTT.

The chain uses TRBV5-4 and TRBJ1-1; no firm D call. Trimming shortened V by 0 bases and J by 1 base, and 16 bases separated the two germline ends. CDR3 length: 17 residues. CDR1 is SGHNT and CDR2 is YYREEE in the germline V gene (reference sequence). The CDR3: CASSLGPPQGANTEAFF. CDR3 sequence (DNA): TGTGCCAGCAGCTTGGGTCCCCCCCAAGGAGCGAACACTGAAGCTTTCTTT.

This chain links TRBV6-5 with TRBJ2-7, with a tentative D call TRBD2 (6 bases). This CDR3 is 12 amino acids long. From germline, CDR1 is MNHEY and CDR2 SVGAGI. Trimming took 7 bases from V and 7 from J, leaving 14 bases between them. CDR3 sequence: CASTGLGGEQYF. DNA for the CDR3: TGTGCCAGCACCGGACTTGGGGGGGAGCAGTACTTC.

V gene TRBV7-9 combines with J gene TRBJ2-7, with TRBD2 matching 7 bases. The ends lost 2 bases at V and 6 bases at J; junction bases unmatched: 10. The CDR3 is 15 amino acids. CDR1 and CDR2 (germline): SEHNR, FQNEAQ (reference sequence). The CDR3 nucleotides are TGTGCCAGCAGCTTATCTTGGCGGGAGTTTGGCGAGCAGTACTTC. Translated, it gives CASSLSWREFGEQYF.

This sequence joins TRBV3-1 (or the pseudogene TRBV3-2) and TRBJ2-1, with 8 bases lining up with TRBD1. The CDR3 runs to 13 residues. The V gene end was trimmed by 2 bases and the J gene end by 6 bases; junction bases not matched to a gene: 0. Germline V gene lookup returns CDR1 LGHDT and CDR2 YNNKEL (reference sequence). The CDR3 region is CASSQTGGNEQFF. Here the CDR3 DNA reads TGTGCCAGCAGCCAAACAGGGGGCAATGAGCAGTTCTTC.

The chain links TRBV9 to TRBJ2-1, with D possibly matching TRBD2 (6 bases). This CDR3 has 15 residues. The V and J ends lost 0 bases and 6 bases respectively, with 13 bases between them. CDR1 and CDR2 (germline): SGDLS, YYNGEE. CDR3 nucleotide sequence: TGTGCCAGCAGCGTAGAAATCGGGAGTCTCAATGAGCAGTTCTTC. Its protein is CASSVEIGSLNEQFF.

Comments on this clone: This sample also contains other DNA sequences that code for the same CDR3. The chain has TRBV6-2 or TRBV6-3 and TRBJ2-7; 8 nucleotides agree with TRBD2. The CDR3 has 14 residues. Germline CDR1 is MNHEY and CDR2 is SVGEGT. Trimming cost V 2 bases and J 0 bases; bases outside gene matches: 0. CDR3 bases: TGTGCCAGCAGTTACCTAGCGGGCTCCTACGAGCAGTACTTC. Protein product: CASSYLAGSYEQYF.

V and J are TRBV29-1 and TRBJ2-1; TRBD1 agrees at 11 bases. V lost 6 bases and J lost 2; bases outside the gene matches: 3. The CDR3 totals 14 residues. Germline V gene lookup returns CDR1 SQVTM and CDR2 ANQGSEA. The CDR3 DNA reads TGCAGCGTCGCGGGACAGGGGGCCTACAATGAGCAGTTCTTC. Protein: CSVAGQGAYNEQFF.

This rearrangement joins TRBV9 to TRBJ2-3, with TRBD1 identical over 7 bases. This CDR3 contains 13 residues. CDR1 SGDLS and CDR2 YYNGEE come from the germline V gene. J lost 14 bases, V lost 4 bases, and 13 bases had no gene match. The CDR3 coding sequence is TGTGCCAGCAGCAAGACAGGGTCCGTTCGCCGGTATTTT. Amino acid sequence: CASSKTGSVRRYF.

This chain uses TRBV6-5 with TRBJ1-5; TRBD1 matches at 7 bases. CDR1 MNHEY and CDR2 SVGAGI come from the germline V gene. CDR3 length: 15 amino acids. The V segment lost 8 bases and the J segment 6 bases; nucleotides outside the gene matches: 13. CDR3 DNA sequence: TGTGCCAGCGGGCCTACCGGGACAGCGGGTCAGCCCCAGCATTTT. This sequence encodes CASGPTGTAGQPQHF.

The J gene is TRBJ2-2, the V gene TRBV11-2; D is perhaps TRBD1 (6 bases). This CDR3 contains 14 residues. The germline V gene encodes CDR1 SGHAT and CDR2 FQNNGV. Trimming removed 3 bases from V and 7 bases from J, with 12 bases in between. This chain's CDR3 is CASSLQGLNGELFF. Written as DNA, the CDR3 is TGTGCCAGCAGCTTGCAGGGGTTGAACGGGGAGCTGTTTTTT.

DNA of the CDR3: TGCAGTGCTAGTGGGACTAGCGGGGTGACCTACGAGCAGTACTTC. It is translated as CSASGTSGVTYEQYF. The chain is built from TRBV20-1 and TRBJ2-7; TRBD2 matches 13 bases. CDR3 length: 15 residues. Per the germline V gene, CDR1 is DFQATT and CDR2 is SNEGSKA (reference sequence). The J segment lost 2 bases and the V segment lost 3 bases, leaving 4 bases of the junction unmatched.

This chain connects TRBV2 to TRBJ1-2, with a weak D call TRBD1 (6 bases). Between the trimmed V and J ends, which lost 4 bases and 7 bases, there was a span of 16 bases. The V gene's germline CDR1 is SNHLY and CDR2 FYNNEI. The CDR3 spans 14 residues. The CDR3 DNA reads TGTGCCAGCAGTGCCAGGACAGCTAAGAGTGGCTACACCTTC. This sequence encodes CASSARTAKSGYTF.

The V call is TRBV27, the J call TRBJ1-5, with D uncertain. Germline lookup yields CDR1 MNHEY and CDR2 SMNVEV (reference sequence). The length of the CDR3 is 14 residues. V was cut by 1 base and J by 2 bases, with 6 bases left in between. The CDR3 loop reads CASSLFGGNQPQHF. DNA for the CDR3: TGTGCCAGCAGTTTATTCGGGGGCAATCAGCCCCAGCATTTT.

The V call is TRBV29-1, the J call TRBJ1-6, with D unclear. Trimming took off 6 bases at V and 7 bases at J, with 13 bases between the two ends. Germline V lookup: CDR1 SQVTM, CDR2 ANQGSEA. The CDR3 runs to 13 residues. In DNA, the CDR3 is TGCAGCGTAAGCGAGGGTTACAATTCACCCCTCCACTTT. Translation gives CSVSEGYNSPLHF.

The rearrangement links TRBV28 to TRBJ1-6, with D uncertain. Germline CDR1 reads MDHEN; CDR2 reads SYDVKM. CDR3 size: 13 residues. Trimming removed 7 bases from V and 6 bases from J, with 10 bases in between. The CDR3 nucleotides read TGTGCCAGCAAGTCGGGGTTTAATTCACCCCTCCACTTT. Translation gives CASKSGFNSPLHF.

This clone has only a few counts. The chain joins TRBV3-1 (or the pseudogene TRBV3-2) to TRBJ2-1, with 15 positions matching TRBD2. CDR1 and CDR2 from the germline V gene are LGHDT and YNNKEL (reference sequence). This CDR3 region has 19 residues. The V and J ends lost 1 base and 7 bases, in that order; junction bases with no gene match: 11. DNA of the CDR3: TGTGCCAGCAGCCAAGGAAGGACTAGCGGGAGGGGAGATCGTAATGAGCAGTTCTTC. Protein: CASSQGRTSGRGDRNEQFF.

The J gene is TRBJ2-7, the V gene TRBV9; 14 bases are a match to TRBD2. The germline gives CDR1 SGDLS, CDR2 YYNGEE. The V gene end was trimmed by 3 bases and the J gene end by 3 bases; junction bases not matched to a gene: 2. This CDR3 has 15 amino acids. CDR3 sequence: CASSGGLAGVYEQYF. In DNA form, the CDR3 reads TGTGCCAGCAGCGGGGGACTAGCGGGAGTCTACGAGCAGTACTTC.

The chain has TRBV4-1 and TRBJ2-2; maybe TRBD2 (5 bases). Germline CDR1 is MGHRA and CDR2 is YSYEKL. This CDR3 comprises 17 residues. V shed 1 base and J shed 0 bases, with 12 bases lying between them. The chain's CDR3 is CASSQVHSVPNTGELFF. In DNA form, the CDR3 reads TGCGCCAGCAGCCAAGTCCATAGCGTACCGAACACCGGGGAGCTGTTTTTT.

This chain uses TRBV28 with TRBJ1-4, with 7 nucleotides matching TRBD1. V gave up 5 bases and J gave up 5 bases; unmatched junction bases: 8. The CDR3 loop spans 15 amino acids. Germline CDR1 is MDHEN and CDR2 is SYDVKM. The CDR3 nucleotides read TGTGCCAGCAGTGCGACAGGGCAGGGGAATGAAAAACTGTTTTTT. Its translation: CASSATGQGNEKLFF.